This section outlines one T cell receptor beta chain sequence together with its context. The antigen is undetermined. The templates were synthetic TCR analogs, and they were spiked into each PCR. The assay was immunoSEQ multiplex PCR, and TCRdb's table has in-frame clones only and misses some. Among about 45,000 clones, roughly 82% were seen once, and the ten largest hold approximately 13%. Time point noted: peripheral blood 6 weeks after treatment start. The V gene lost 1 base and the J gene lost 5 bases, with 6 bases spanning the gap. This CDR3 spans 13 amino acids. Germline V lookup: CDR1 SGHAT, CDR2 FQNNGV. This specimen comes from a study of PD-L1 blockade in urothelial cancer. Study in general: Earlier, patients had received 0 to 3 chemotherapy regimens. After treatment start, blood was analyzed at 3 weeks (second dose) and at 6 weeks. Overall study findings and caveats: Durable-benefit cases showed more tumor-associated blood clone expansion at 3 weeks.

This receptor was taken from a man aged 60 to 69 with urothelial cancer. The V gene is TRBV11-2, the J gene TRBJ2-1; no clear D gene. The sample here was PBMCs, taken around atezolizumab (anti-PD-L1) treatment. In nucleotides, the CDR3 is TGTGCCAGCAGCTTAGGGCGGAACAATGAGCAGTTCTTC. Its translation is CASSLGRNNEQFF. Looking up the rest from reference TRBV11-2 and TRBJ2-1 gives the full variable domain: EAGVAQSPRYKIIEKRQSVAFWCNPISGHATLYWYQQILGQGPKLLIQFQNNGVVDDSQLPKDRFSAERLKGVDSTLKIQPAKLEDSAVYLCASSLGRNNEQFFGPGTRLTVL.